The rows below give T cell receptor beta chains drawn from one sample of a study of regulatory T cells in long-lasting Graves disease. TCRdb called the multiplex PCR reads again in MiXCR, with one record for every CDR3 protein. The sample includes a few hundred thousand distinct CDR3 sequences, around a fifth seen only once; the top ten take roughly 7.1%. The sequences come from peripheral blood mononuclear cells (PBMCs), collected when the disease was refractory, from a patient treated with antithyroid drugs. These receptors all come from a female donor with Graves disease. Each CDR3 is given with its conserved first and last residue. Fields, in order: CDR3 protein, J gene, V gene.

CDR3 protein: CASRRQDTGEPFF
J gene: TRBJ2-2
V gene: TRBV12-3/TRBV12-4

CDR3 protein: CASSPDRTPRTGELFF
J gene: TRBJ2-2
V gene: TRBV6-2/TRBV6-3

CDR3 protein: CASSYDPTNEKLFF
J gene: TRBJ1-4
V gene: TRBV11-2

CDR3 protein: CSVVSPVPNYGYTF
J gene: TRBJ1-2
V gene: TRBV29-1

CDR3 protein: CASSAQTGNTEAFF
J gene: TRBJ1-1
V gene: TRBV9

CDR3 protein: CASSLAGQGVSYEQYF
J gene: TRBJ2-7
V gene: TRBV5-1

CDR3 protein: CASSESGQGEKLFF
J gene: TRBJ1-4
V gene: TRBV11-2

CDR3 protein: CASSIQAVRLGDTQYF
J gene: TRBJ2-3
V gene: TRBV19

CDR3 protein: CASSRILSRDTANSPLHF
J gene: TRBJ1-6
V gene: TRBV27

CDR3 protein: CASSATGGSSYEQYF
J gene: TRBJ2-7
V gene: TRBV2

CDR3 protein: CVSSLAARAREQYF
J gene: TRBJ2-7
V gene: TRBV7-2

CDR3 protein: CASRPPGLGTGELFF
J gene: TRBJ2-2
V gene: TRBV12-3/TRBV12-4

CDR3 protein: CASSPSRGVGTDTQYF
J gene: TRBJ2-3
V gene: TRBV5-1

CDR3 protein: CASSGQGTMNTEAFF
J gene: TRBJ1-1
V gene: TRBV7-2

CDR3 protein: CASSGDRDPYEQYF
J gene: TRBJ2-7
V gene: TRBV9

CDR3 protein: CSASRGAGGLQETQYF
J gene: TRBJ2-5
V gene: TRBV20-1